Below, 12 T cell receptor beta chains from the same sample are listed, as sequenced in a study of blood T cell repertoires in COVID-19. Sequenced by immunoSEQ multiplex PCR; TCRdb stores in-frame clones only, minus some. This sample has fewer than 350,000 clones, with 70% to 90% found just once. Sequencing used peripheral blood. The receptors stem from a woman aged 30 to 39 with COVID-19, enrolled during active disease.

The V and J genes are TRBV7-2 and TRBJ2-7, with D possibly matching TRBD2 (5 bases). Germline lookup yields CDR1 SGHTA and CDR2 FQGNSA. This CDR3 contains 15 residues. Trimming removed 5 bases from V and 0 bases from J, with 14 bases in between. The CDR3 DNA follows: TGTGCCAGCAGCCCCACTTTTGGGAGCTCCTACGAGCAGTACTTC. Amino acids: CASSPTFGSSYEQYF.

This clone was observed a single time. The CDR3 nucleotides read TGTGCCAGCAGCTTGACAGGGATACTCTACGAGCAGTACTTC. Its protein is CASSLTGILYEQYF. The chain uses TRBV11-1 and TRBJ2-7, with 7 nucleotides matching TRBD1. The CDR3 sequence is 14 residues long. J was trimmed by 3 bases and V by 3 bases; bases with no gene match: 5. Germline CDR1 reads SGHAT; CDR2 reads FQDESV (reference sequence).

V usage is TRBV18 and J usage is TRBJ2-7, with D unresolved. V lost 5 bases, J lost 2 bases, and 16 bases lay in between. Per germline, CDR1 KGHSH and CDR2 LQKENI. The CDR3 covers 15 residues. CDR3 nucleotide sequence: TGTGCCAGCTCATACGAAGCCATTGATACCTACGAGCAGTACTTC. It encodes CASSYEAIDTYEQYF.

The chain joins TRBV19 to TRBJ2-2, with 11 bases lining up with TRBD2. V shed 6 bases and J 4 bases; nucleotides not matched to a gene: 7. The germline V gene encodes CDR1 LNHDA and CDR2 SQIVND (reference sequence). CDR3 size: 16 residues. The CDR3 DNA reads TGTGCCAGTAGCAAACTAGCGGGGGTCCTCACCGGGGAGCTGTTTTTT. Protein product: CASSKLAGVLTGELFF. Variable domain in full (rest from reference TRBV19 and TRBJ2-2): DGGITQSPKYLFRKEGQNVTLSCEQNLNHDAMYWYRQDPGQGLRLIYYSQIVNDFQKGDIAEGYSVSREKKESFPLTVTSAQKNPTAFYLCASSKLAGVLTGELFFGEGSRLTVL.

J is TRBJ1-5 and V is TRBV27; 9 positions match TRBD1. The CDR3 covers 18 residues. Germline trimming cut 8 bases from V and 0 bases from J; bases unmatched to any gene: 14. Per germline, CDR1 MNHEY and CDR2 SMNVEV (reference sequence). The CDR3 is CASGIGTGTFPSNQPQHF. The CDR3 DNA follows: TGTGCCAGCGGAATAGGGACAGGGACGTTTCCTAGCAATCAGCCCCAGCATTTT.

This clone was found once. V usage is TRBV5-1 and J usage is TRBJ1-5, with 7 bases aligning to TRBD1. The CDR3 spans 14 residues. V trimming: 2 bases; J trimming: 4 bases; junction bases outside the gene matches: 3. Looked up from germline, CDR1 is SGHRS and CDR2 is YFSETQ. The CDR3 nucleotides are TGCGCCAGCAGCTTAGACAGGGAGAATCAGCCCCAGCATTTT. It encodes CASSLDRENQPQHF.

The J gene is TRBJ1-3, the V gene TRBV18; D might be TRBD1 (5 bases). Trimming pared 5 bases from V and 3 bases from J, leaving 20 bases between. CDR3 length: 17 amino acids. Germline loops: CDR1 KGHSH, CDR2 LQKENI. This CDR3 reads CASSARGSTVVGNTIYF. The CDR3 DNA sequence: TGTGCCAGCTCAGCCCGGGGGAGTACGGTTGTTGGAAACACCATATATTTT. The full variable domain, in which reference TRBV18 and TRBJ1-3 provide the parts outside the CDR3, is NAGVMQNPRHLVRRRGQEARLRCSPMKGHSHVYWYRQLPEEGLKFMVYLQKENIIDESGMPKERFSAEFPKEGPSILRIQQVVRGDSAAYFCASSARGSTVVGNTIYFGEGSWLTVV.

CDR3 DNA: TGTGCCAGTAGTATCGATAGCGGGGGTTTCTCCTACAATGAGCAGTTCTTC. This sequence encodes CASSIDSGGFSYNEQFF. The V gene is TRBV19, the J gene TRBJ2-1, with 9 bases identical to TRBD2. Germline CDR1 reads LNHDA; CDR2 reads SQIVND (reference sequence). V shed 3 bases, J shed 0 bases, and the junction held 6 bases outside the gene matches. This CDR3 comprises 17 residues.

The CDR3 sequence: CASSQGRDASPLHF. CDR3 DNA: TGCGCCAGCAGCCAAGGGAGGGATGCTTCACCCCTCCACTTT. This chain connects TRBV4-1 to TRBJ1-6; no clear D gene. V dropped 1 base and J dropped 9 bases, with 10 bases sitting between them. Looked up from germline, CDR1 is MGHRA and CDR2 is YSYEKL. This CDR3 contains 14 residues.

V usage is TRBV6-4 and J usage is TRBJ2-7, with 7 positions matching TRBD1. The CDR3 runs to 13 residues. Germline lookup yields CDR1 MRHNA and CDR2 SNTAGT. The ends lost 5 bases at V and 3 bases at J; junction bases unmatched: 4. The CDR3 spells CASSRQGNYEQYF. CDR3 coding DNA: TGTGCCAGCAGTAGACAGGGAAACTACGAGCAGTACTTC.

This chain connects TRBV18 to TRBJ1-1, with 7 bases identical to TRBD1. Looked up from germline, CDR1 is KGHSH and CDR2 is LQKENI. The CDR3 extends over 16 amino acids. Trimming removed 4 bases from V and 0 bases from J; junction bases left unmatched: 8. The CDR3 DNA follows: TGTGCCAGCTCACGGAGACAGGGAGTGATGAACACTGAAGCTTTCTTT. Its translation is CASSRRQGVMNTEAFF.

The chain has TRBV3-1 (or the pseudogene TRBV3-2) and TRBJ1-2; maybe TRBD1 (5 bases). Trimming shortened V by 1 base and J by 2 bases, and 5 bases separated the two germline ends. The CDR3 length is 13 residues. Germline V lookup: CDR1 LGHDT, CDR2 YNNKEL (reference sequence). Here the CDR3 reads CASSQGQNYGYTF. CDR3 nucleotides: TGTGCCAGCAGCCAAGGACAGAACTATGGCTACACCTTC.